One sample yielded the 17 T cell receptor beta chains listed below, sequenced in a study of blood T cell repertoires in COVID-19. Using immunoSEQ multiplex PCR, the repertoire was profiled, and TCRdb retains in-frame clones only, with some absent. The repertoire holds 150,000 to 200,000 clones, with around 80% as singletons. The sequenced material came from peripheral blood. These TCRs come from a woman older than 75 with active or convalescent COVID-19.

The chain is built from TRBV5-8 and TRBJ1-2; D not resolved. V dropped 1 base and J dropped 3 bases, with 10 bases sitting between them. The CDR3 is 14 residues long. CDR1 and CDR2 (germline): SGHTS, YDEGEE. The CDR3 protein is CASSLYIAHYGYTF. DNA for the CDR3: TGTGCCAGCAGCTTGTACATAGCGCACTATGGCTACACCTTC.

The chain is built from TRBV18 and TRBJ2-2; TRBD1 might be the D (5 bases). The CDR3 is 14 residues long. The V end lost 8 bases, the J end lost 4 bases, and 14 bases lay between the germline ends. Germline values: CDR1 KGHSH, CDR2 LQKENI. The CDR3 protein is CASISGLGTGELFF. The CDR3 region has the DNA TGTGCCAGCATCTCAGGGTTGGGCACCGGGGAGCTGTTTTTT.

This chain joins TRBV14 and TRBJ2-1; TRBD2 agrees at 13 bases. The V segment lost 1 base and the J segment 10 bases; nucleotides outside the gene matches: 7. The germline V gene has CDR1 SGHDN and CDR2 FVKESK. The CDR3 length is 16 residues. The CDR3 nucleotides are TGTGCCAGCAGCCAAGGGGGGACTAGCGGGGTGCGGGAGCAGTTCTTC. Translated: CASSQGGTSGVREQFF.

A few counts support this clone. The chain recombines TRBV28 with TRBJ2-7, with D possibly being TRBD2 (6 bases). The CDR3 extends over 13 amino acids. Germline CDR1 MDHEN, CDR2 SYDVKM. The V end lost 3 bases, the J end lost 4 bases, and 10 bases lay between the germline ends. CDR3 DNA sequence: TGTGCCAGCAGTTTGGTAGCGGTGTACGAGCAGTACTTC. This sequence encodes CASSLVAVYEQYF.

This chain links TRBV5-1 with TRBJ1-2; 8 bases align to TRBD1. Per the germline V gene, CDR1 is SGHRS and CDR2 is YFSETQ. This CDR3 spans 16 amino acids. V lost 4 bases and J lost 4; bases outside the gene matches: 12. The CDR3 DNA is TGCGCCAGCAGCCCTTCAACAGGGGGAGGTGGCTATGGCTACACCTTC. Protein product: CASSPSTGGGGYGYTF.

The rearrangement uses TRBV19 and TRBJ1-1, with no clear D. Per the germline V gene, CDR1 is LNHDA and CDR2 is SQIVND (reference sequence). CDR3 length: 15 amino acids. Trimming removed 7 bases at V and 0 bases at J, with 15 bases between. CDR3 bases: TGTGCCAGTAAGGCGGGTTCGGGTCTGAACACTGAAGCTTTCTTT. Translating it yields CASKAGSGLNTEAFF.

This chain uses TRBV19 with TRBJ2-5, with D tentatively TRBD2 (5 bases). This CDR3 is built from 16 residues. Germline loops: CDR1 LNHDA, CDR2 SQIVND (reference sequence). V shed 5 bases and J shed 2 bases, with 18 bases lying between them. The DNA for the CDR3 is TGTGCCAGTAGTCTGGGCGGATCGCTAGCACAAGAGACCCAGTACTTC. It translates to CASSLGGSLAQETQYF.

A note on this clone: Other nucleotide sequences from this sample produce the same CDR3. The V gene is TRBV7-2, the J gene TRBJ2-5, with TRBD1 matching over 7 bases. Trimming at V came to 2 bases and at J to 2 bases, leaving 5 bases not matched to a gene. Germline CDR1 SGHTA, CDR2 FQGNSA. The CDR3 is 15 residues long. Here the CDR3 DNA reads TGTGCCAGCAGCTTATTATGGGGACAGCAAGAGACCCAGTACTTC. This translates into CASSLLWGQQETQYF.

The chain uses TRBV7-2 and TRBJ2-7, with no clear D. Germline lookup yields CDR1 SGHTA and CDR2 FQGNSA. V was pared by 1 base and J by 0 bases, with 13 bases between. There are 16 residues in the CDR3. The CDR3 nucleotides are TGTGCCAGCAGCTTAGGAGGTAGGCAGTTCTCCTACGAGCAGTACTTC. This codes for CASSLGGRQFSYEQYF. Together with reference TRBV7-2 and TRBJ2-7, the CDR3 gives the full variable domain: GAGVSQSPSNKVTEKGKDVELRCDPISGHTALYWYRQSLGQGLEFLIYFQGNSAPDKSGLPSDRFSAERTGGSVSTLTIQRTQQEDSAVYLCASSLGGRQFSYEQYFGPGTRLTVT.

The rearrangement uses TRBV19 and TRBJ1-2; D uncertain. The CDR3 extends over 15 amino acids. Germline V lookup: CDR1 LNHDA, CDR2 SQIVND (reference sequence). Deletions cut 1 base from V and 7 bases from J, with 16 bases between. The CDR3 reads CASSIAATLVGGYTF. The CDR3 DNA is TGTGCCAGTAGTATAGCCGCGACTCTGGTGGGTGGCTACACCTTC.

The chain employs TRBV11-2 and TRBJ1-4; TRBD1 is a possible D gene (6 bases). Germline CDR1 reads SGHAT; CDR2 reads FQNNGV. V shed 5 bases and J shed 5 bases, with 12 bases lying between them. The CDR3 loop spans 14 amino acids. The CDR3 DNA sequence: TGTGCCAGCAGCACCATGACAGGAAATGAAAAACTGTTTTTT. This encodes CASSTMTGNEKLFF.

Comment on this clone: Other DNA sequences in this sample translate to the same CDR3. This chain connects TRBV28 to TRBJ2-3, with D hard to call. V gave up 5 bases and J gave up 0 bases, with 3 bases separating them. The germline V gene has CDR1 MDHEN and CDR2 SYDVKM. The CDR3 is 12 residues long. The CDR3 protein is CASSLSTDTQYF. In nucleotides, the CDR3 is TGTGCCAGCAGTCTTAGCACAGATACGCAGTATTTT.

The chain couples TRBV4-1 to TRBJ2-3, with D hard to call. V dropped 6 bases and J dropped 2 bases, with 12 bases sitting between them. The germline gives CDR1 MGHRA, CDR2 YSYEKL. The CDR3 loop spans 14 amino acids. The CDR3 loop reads CASRFRVFTDTQYF. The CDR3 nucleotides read TGCGCCAGCAGGTTCCGGGTTTTCACAGATACGCAGTATTTT.

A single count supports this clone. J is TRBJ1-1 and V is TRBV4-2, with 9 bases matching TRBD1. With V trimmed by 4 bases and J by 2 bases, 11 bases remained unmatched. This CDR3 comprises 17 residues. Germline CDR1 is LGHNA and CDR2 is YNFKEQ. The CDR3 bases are TGTGCCAGCAGCCTCCCCCCGTACAGGGGGCGAAACACTGAAGCTTTCTTT. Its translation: CASSLPPYRGRNTEAFF.

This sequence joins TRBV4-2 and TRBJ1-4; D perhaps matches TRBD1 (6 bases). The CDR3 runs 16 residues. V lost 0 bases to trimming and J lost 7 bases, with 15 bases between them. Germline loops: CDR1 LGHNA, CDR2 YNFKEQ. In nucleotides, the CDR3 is TGTGCCAGCAGCCAAGATCCGGGCAGGGGAAGTGAAAAACTGTTTTTT. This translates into CASSQDPGRGSEKLFF.

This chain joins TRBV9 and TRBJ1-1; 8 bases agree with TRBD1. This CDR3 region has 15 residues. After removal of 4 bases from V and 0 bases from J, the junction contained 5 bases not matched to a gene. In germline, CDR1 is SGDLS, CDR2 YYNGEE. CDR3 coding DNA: TGTGCCAGCAGCCCCGGGACAGGATTGAACACTGAAGCTTTCTTT. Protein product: CASSPGTGLNTEAFF.

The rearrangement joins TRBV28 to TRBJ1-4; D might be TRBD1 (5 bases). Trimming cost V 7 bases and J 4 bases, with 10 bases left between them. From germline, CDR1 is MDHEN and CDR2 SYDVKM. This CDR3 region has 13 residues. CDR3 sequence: CASNGQVNEKLFF. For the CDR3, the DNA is TGTGCCAGCAATGGACAAGTTAATGAAAAACTGTTTTTT.